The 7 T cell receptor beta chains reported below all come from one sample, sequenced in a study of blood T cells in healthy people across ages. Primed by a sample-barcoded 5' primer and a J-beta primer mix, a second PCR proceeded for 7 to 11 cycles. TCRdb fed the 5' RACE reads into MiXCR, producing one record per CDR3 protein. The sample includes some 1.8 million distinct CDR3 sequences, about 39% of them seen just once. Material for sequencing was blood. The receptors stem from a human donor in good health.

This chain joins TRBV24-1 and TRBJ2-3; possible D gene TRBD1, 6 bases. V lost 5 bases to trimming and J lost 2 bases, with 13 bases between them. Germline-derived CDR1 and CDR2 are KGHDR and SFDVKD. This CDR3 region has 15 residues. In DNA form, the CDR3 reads TGTGCCACCAGTGGCTCAAGGGACATCACAGATACGCAGTATTTT. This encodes CATSGSRDITDTQYF.

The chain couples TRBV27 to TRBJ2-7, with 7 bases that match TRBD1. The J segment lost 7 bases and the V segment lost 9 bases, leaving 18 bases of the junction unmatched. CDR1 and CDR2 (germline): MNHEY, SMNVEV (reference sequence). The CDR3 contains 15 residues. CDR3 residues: CASSIKQGILQEQYF. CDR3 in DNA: TGTGCCAGTTCGATAAAACAGGGGATTCTGCAAGAGCAGTACTTC.

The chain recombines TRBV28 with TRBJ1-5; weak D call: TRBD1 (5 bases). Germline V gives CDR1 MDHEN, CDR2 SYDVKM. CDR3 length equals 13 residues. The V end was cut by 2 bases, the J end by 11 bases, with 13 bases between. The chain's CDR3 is CASSLTPGTSQHF. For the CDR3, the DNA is TGTGCCAGCAGTTTAACCCCAGGGACGTCCCAGCATTTT. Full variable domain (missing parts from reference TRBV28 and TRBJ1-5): DVKVTQSSRYLVKRTGEKVFLECVQDMDHENMFWYRQDPGLGLRLIYFSYDVKMKEKGDIPEGYSVSREKKERFSLILESASTNQTSMYLCASSLTPGTSQHFGDGTRLSIL.

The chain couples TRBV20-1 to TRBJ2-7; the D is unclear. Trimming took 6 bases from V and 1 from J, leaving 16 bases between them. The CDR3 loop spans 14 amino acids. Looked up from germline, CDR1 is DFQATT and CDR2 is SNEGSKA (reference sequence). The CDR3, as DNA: TGCAGTGCCACACCGGCAGGCCTTTCCTACGAGCAGTACTTC. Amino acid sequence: CSATPAGLSYEQYF.

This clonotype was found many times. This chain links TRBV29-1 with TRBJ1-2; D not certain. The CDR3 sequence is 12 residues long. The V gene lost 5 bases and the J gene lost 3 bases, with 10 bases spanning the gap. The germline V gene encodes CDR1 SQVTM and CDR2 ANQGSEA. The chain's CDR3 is CSVIAGDYGYTF. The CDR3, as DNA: TGCAGCGTTATCGCCGGGGACTATGGCTACACCTTC.

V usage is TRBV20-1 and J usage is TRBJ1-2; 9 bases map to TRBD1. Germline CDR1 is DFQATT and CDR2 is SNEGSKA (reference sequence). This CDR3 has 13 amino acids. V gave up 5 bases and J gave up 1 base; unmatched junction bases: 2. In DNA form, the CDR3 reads TGCAGTGCTTGGGACAGGGTTAACTATGGCTACACCTTC. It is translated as CSAWDRVNYGYTF.

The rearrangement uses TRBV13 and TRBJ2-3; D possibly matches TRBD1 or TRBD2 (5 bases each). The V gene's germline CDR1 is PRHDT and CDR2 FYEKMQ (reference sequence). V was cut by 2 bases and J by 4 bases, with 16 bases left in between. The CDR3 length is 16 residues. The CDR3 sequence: CASSLPGAQFPDTQYF. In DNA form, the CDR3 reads TGTGCCAGCAGCTTACCCGGGGCCCAATTTCCAGATACGCAGTATTTT.